These 24 T cell receptor beta chains originate from one sample sequenced in a study of blood T cell repertoires in COVID-19. Method: immunoSEQ multiplex PCR; TCRdb's copy keeps in-frame clones and lacks some. The sample has 160,000 or so clones; roughly 74% are singletons. The sequencing input was peripheral blood. The receptors shown here come from a woman older than 75 with acute or convalescent COVID-19.

This clone was counted once. The chain recombines TRBV11-3 with TRBJ2-5; weak D call: TRBD2 (6 bases). Trimming took 3 bases from V and 2 from J, leaving 13 bases between them. Per the germline V gene, CDR1 is SGHNT and CDR2 is YENEEA. This CDR3 spans 15 amino acids. CDR3: CASSFSGGTQETQYF. The DNA for the CDR3 is TGTGCCAGCAGCTTCTCCGGGGGTACTCAAGAGACCCAGTACTTC.

The gene calls are TRBV7-9 and TRBJ2-3; 8 nucleotides agree with TRBD1. V lost 0 bases and J lost 0; bases outside the gene matches: 2. This CDR3 spans 16 amino acids. The germline V gene encodes CDR1 SEHNR and CDR2 FQNEAQ (reference sequence). CDR3 amino acids: CASSLAGTGSTDTQYF. DNA of the CDR3: TGTGCCAGCAGCTTAGCCGGGACAGGAAGCACAGATACGCAGTATTTT.

The chain recombines TRBV18 with TRBJ2-5; D perhaps matches TRBD1 (5 bases). Germline loops: CDR1 KGHSH, CDR2 LQKENI. The CDR3 totals 13 residues. V lost 4 bases and J lost 5, with 11 bases in between. In nucleotides, the CDR3 is TGTGCCAGCTCACTGGGTCAGGGCGAGACCCAGTACTTC. This gives the protein CASSLGQGETQYF.

This clone was counted a single time. The rearrangement links TRBV5-6 to TRBJ2-5, with TRBD2 as a possible D gene (5 bases). V lost 5 bases to trimming and J lost 5 bases, with 13 bases between them. The germline CDR1 and CDR2 sequences are SGHDT and YYEEEE. This CDR3 has 13 residues. CDR3 nucleotide sequence: TGTGCCAGCAGTACCCCGGGGAAGGAGACCCAGTACTTC. Translation: CASSTPGKETQYF.

The rearrangement links TRBV21-1 to TRBJ1-2; TRBD1, the D gene given by the table, was not confirmed from the DNA. TRBV21-1 is designated a pseudogene. The CDR3 is made up of 18 amino acids. The CDR3 loop is CASYESVPRNQGYYGYTF. The CDR3, as DNA: TGTGCCAGTTATGAAAGCGTCCCACGCAATCAGGGGTACTATGGCTACACCTTC.

This chain joins TRBV18 and TRBJ1-2; 8 positions agree with TRBD1. Per germline, CDR1 KGHSH and CDR2 LQKENI. This CDR3 contains 18 residues. Losses at the gene ends were 5 bases for V and 8 bases for J; bases not matched to a gene: 22. As DNA, the CDR3 is TGTGCCAGCTCAAGCCCCGGGACAGGCCCTCTTAAGGAAGGGGGCTACACCTTC. Translating gives CASSSPGTGPLKEGGYTF.

This clone was counted between two and nine times. The rearrangement uses TRBV7-9 and TRBJ1-2; 10 bases line up with TRBD1. Trimming at V came to 5 bases and at J to 3 bases, leaving 12 bases not matched to a gene. This CDR3 region has 17 residues. Germline CDR1 reads SEHNR; CDR2 reads FQNEAQ (reference sequence). The chain's CDR3 is CASSPQGQGSVDYGYTF. Written as DNA, the CDR3 is TGTGCCAGCAGCCCCCAGGGACAGGGGTCGGTTGACTATGGCTACACCTTC.

This clone was seen only a few times. This chain uses TRBV6-5 with TRBJ2-3; D might be TRBD1 (5 bases). The CDR3 spans 14 residues. Trimming left V 6 bases short and J 3 bases short, with 13 bases between. Germline CDR1 reads MNHEY; CDR2 reads SVGAGI. For the CDR3, the DNA is TGTGCCAGCAGGGGGCTCGGGTCAACAGATACGCAGTATTTT. Protein sequence: CASRGLGSTDTQYF.

The chain recombines TRBV12-5 with TRBJ2-1, with 8 bases that match TRBD2. CDR1 is LGHNT, CDR2 FRNRAP, per germline. Trimming cost V 7 bases and J 2 bases; bases outside gene matches: 4. The CDR3 sequence is 14 residues long. The CDR3 sequence is CASEERGPYNEQFF. The CDR3, as DNA: TGTGCTAGTGAGGAGCGGGGGCCCTACAATGAGCAGTTCTTC.

The chain has TRBV6-6 and TRBJ1-2; D perhaps matches TRBD1 (5 bases). V lost 9 bases, J lost 4 bases, and 15 bases lay in between. Germline values: CDR1 MNHNY, CDR2 SVGAGI (reference sequence). This CDR3 has 13 residues. The CDR3 here is CASSTAGGYGYTF. Here the CDR3 DNA reads TGTGCCAGTAGCACCGCGGGGGGCTATGGCTACACCTTC.

This clone appeared a few times. This chain joins TRBV27 and TRBJ1-2; 11 bases are a match to TRBD1. V shed 7 bases, J shed 6 bases, and the junction held 10 bases outside the gene matches. Per germline, CDR1 MNHEY and CDR2 SMNVEV (reference sequence). The CDR3 totals 15 residues. This chain's CDR3 is CASTRTGGGSHGYTF. Here the CDR3 DNA reads TGTGCCAGCACGAGGACAGGGGGCGGTTCGCATGGCTACACCTTC.

The V call is TRBV16, the J call TRBJ1-1, with unresolved D. V shed 2 bases and J shed 6 bases, with 22 bases lying between them. The germline V gene has CDR1 KGHSY and CDR2 FQNENV. There are 17 residues in the CDR3. The CDR3: CASSQTELTPKLPEAFF. The CDR3 bases are TGTGCCAGCAGCCAAACCGAACTGACTCCTAAACTACCTGAAGCTTTCTTT.

This clone was recorded once. This sequence joins TRBV10-1 and TRBJ2-1, with 8 bases matching TRBD2. The trim removed 2 bases at V and 7 bases at J, leaving 4 bases unmatched. Per germline, CDR1 WNHNN and CDR2 SYGVQD (reference sequence). The CDR3 runs to 14 residues. CDR3 protein: CASSEGLALNEQFF. The CDR3, as DNA: TGCGCCAGCAGTGAGGGACTAGCCTTGAATGAGCAGTTCTTC.

The genes are TRBV28 and TRBJ1-5; 8 positions match TRBD1. Germline CDR1 reads MDHEN; CDR2 reads SYDVKM. CDR3 length: 14 amino acids. V shed 5 bases and J 9 bases; nucleotides not matched to a gene: 9. The DNA for the CDR3 is TGTGCCAGCAGTCGCCAGGGGGCCCCTAGGCCCCAGCATTTT. Translation: CASSRQGAPRPQHF.

The V and J genes are TRBV4-2 and TRBJ2-1; TRBD2 matches 7 bases. The germline V gene encodes CDR1 LGHNA and CDR2 YNFKEQ. The CDR3 is 16 residues long. After removal of 4 bases from V and 4 bases from J, the junction contained 10 bases not matched to a gene. The CDR3 reads CASSPLASGGYNEQFF. The CDR3, as DNA: TGTGCCAGCAGCCCCCTCGCTAGCGGAGGGTACAATGAGCAGTTCTTC.

The rearrangement uses TRBV30 and TRBJ2-7, with 10 nucleotides matching TRBD1. The CDR3 is 13 residues long. Trimming at V came to 5 bases and at J to 5 bases, leaving 6 bases not matched to a gene. Germline V gives CDR1 GTSNPN, CDR2 SVGIG (reference sequence). CDR3 sequence reads: CAWSGQGWNEQYF. The CDR3 nucleotides read TGTGCCTGGTCGGGACAGGGGTGGAACGAGCAGTACTTC.

This clone was found many times. The chain links TRBV6-5 to TRBJ1-5, with TRBD1 as a possible D gene (6 bases). This CDR3 spans 14 amino acids. CDR1 and CDR2 from the germline V gene are MNHEY and SVGAGI. The germline V and J ends were trimmed by 6 bases and 2 bases, with 11 bases remaining between them. DNA of the CDR3: TGTGCCAGCAGACCTACAGGGCGCAATCAGCCCCAGCATTTT. This translates into CASRPTGRNQPQHF.

The chain recombines TRBV7-2 with TRBJ2-1; TRBD2 matches at 7 bases. V lost 4 bases and J lost 4; bases outside the gene matches: 16. Germline CDR1 is SGHTA and CDR2 is FQGNSA. This CDR3 is built from 18 residues. The CDR3 loop reads CASSSPPTSVGSYNEQFF. CDR3 in DNA: TGTGCCAGCAGCTCCCCCCCTACTAGCGTTGGAAGTTACAATGAGCAGTTCTTC.

The chain is built from TRBV18 and TRBJ1-1; TRBD1 is a possible D gene (6 bases). Germline CDR1 is KGHSH and CDR2 is LQKENI. The CDR3 is 12 amino acids. Trimming pared 4 bases from V and 6 bases from J, leaving 9 bases between. As DNA, the CDR3 is TGTGCCAGCTCACAAGGACAGTCTGAAGCTTTCTTT. This sequence encodes CASSQGQSEAFF.

This clone was found once. This rearrangement joins TRBV13 to TRBJ2-7, with 11 positions matching TRBD1. The trim removed 4 bases at V and 7 bases at J, leaving 6 bases unmatched. CDR1 is PRHDT and CDR2 is FYEKMQ in the germline V gene (reference sequence). The CDR3 extends over 14 amino acids. As DNA, the CDR3 is TGTGCCAGCAGCTCCGGACAGGGGGCGGGGGAGCAGTACTTC. Residues: CASSSGQGAGEQYF.

The chain has TRBV29-1 and TRBJ1-6; 7 bases match TRBD1. Germline CDR1 and CDR2: SQVTM and ANQGSEA. After removal of 6 bases from V and 8 bases from J, the junction contained 7 bases not matched to a gene. The CDR3 extends over 13 amino acids. CDR3 sequence (DNA): TGCAGCGTCGCCCGGGACAGTTATTCACCCCTCCACTTT. The encoded protein is CSVARDSYSPLHF.

The rearrangement uses TRBV2 and TRBJ1-3; D is possibly TRBD1 (6 bases). The CDR3 contains 14 residues. The germline V gene encodes CDR1 SNHLY and CDR2 FYNNEI. V shed 6 bases and J shed 0 bases, with 9 bases lying between them. DNA for the CDR3: TGTGCCAGCAGGGACAGCCGCTCTGGAAACACCATATATTTT. Translation: CASRDSRSGNTIYF.

The gene calls are TRBV28 and TRBJ2-2; 7 nucleotides align to TRBD1. V dropped 7 bases and J dropped 1; count of bases not matched to a gene: 12. The CDR3 sequence is 17 residues long. Per germline, CDR1 MDHEN and CDR2 SYDVKM. CDR3 nucleotides: TGTGCCAGCACTTCCTCCGCCGGGACAGAGAACACCGGGGAGCTGTTTTTT. It encodes CASTSSAGTENTGELFF.

The chain is built from TRBV2 and TRBJ1-2, with D possibly TRBD1 on 6 matching bases. The CDR3 is made up of 14 amino acids. Germline V lookup: CDR1 SNHLY, CDR2 FYNNEI. V lost 1 base, J lost 4 bases, and 10 bases lay in between. Written as DNA, the CDR3 is TGTGCCAGCAGTGAAGACAGGGAGACCTATGGCTACACCTTC. It is translated as CASSEDRETYGYTF.